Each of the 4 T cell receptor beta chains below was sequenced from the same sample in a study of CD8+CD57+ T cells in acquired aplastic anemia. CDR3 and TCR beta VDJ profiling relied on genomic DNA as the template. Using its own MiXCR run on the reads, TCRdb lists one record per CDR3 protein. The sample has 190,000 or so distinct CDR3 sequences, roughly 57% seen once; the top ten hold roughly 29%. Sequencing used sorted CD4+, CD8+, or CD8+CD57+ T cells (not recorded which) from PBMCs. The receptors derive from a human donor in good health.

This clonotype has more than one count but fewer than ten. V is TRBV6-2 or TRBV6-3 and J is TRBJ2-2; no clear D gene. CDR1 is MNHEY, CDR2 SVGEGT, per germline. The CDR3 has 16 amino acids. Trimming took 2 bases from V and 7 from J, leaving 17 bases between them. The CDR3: CASSYSDLDKIGELFF. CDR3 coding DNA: TGTGCCAGCAGTTACAGCGATTTAGACAAGATCGGGGAGCTGTTTTTT.

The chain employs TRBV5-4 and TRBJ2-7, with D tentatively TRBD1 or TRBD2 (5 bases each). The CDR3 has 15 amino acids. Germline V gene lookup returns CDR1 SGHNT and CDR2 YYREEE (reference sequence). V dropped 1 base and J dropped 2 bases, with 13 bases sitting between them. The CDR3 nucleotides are TGTGCCAGCAGCTTGCGAGAAGGGGAGACCTACGAGCAGTACTTC. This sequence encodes CASSLREGETYEQYF.

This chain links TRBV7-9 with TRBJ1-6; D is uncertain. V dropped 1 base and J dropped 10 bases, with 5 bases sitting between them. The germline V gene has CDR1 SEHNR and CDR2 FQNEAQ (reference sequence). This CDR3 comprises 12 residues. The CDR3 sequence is CASSLEESPLHF. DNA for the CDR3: TGTGCCAGCAGCTTAGAGGAATCACCCCTCCACTTT.

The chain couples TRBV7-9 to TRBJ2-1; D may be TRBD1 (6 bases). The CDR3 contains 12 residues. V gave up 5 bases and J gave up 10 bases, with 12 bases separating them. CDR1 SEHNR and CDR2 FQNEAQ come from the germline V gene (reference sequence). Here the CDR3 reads CASSPDRTEQFF. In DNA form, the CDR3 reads TGTGCCAGCAGCCCCGACAGGACCGAGCAGTTCTTC.